This T cell receptor beta chain derives from a study of T-cell memory formation after mild COVID-19. CDR3 length equals 15 residues. CDR1 MGHRA and CDR2 YSYEKL come from the germline V gene. Trimming took 6 bases from V and 2 from J, leaving 16 bases between them. TCRdb used MiXCR to reprocess the 5' RACE reads, holding one entry per CDR3 protein. The sample consists of about 110,000 distinct CDR3 sequences, roughly a sixth of them appearing once. Sample: PBMCs or a T cell subset sorted from them (not recorded which). The chain couples TRBV4-1 to TRBJ2-5; D is perhaps TRBD2 (7 bases). The receptor was isolated from a young man who had mild COVID-19 (a few samples of this study predate the infection). Cell type and time point are not known. CDR3 residues: CASRSGASGQETQYF. CDR3 coding DNA: TGCGCCAGCAGATCAGGGGCTAGCGGACAAGAGACCCAGTACTTC.